These 13 T cell receptor beta chains share one sample of origin, sequenced in a study of T-cell reconstitution after alpha-beta-depleted transplantation in children (dated by TCRdb to the mid-2010s). Libraries came from PCR. The instrument given in TCRdb is Illumina HiSeq 2500. TCR libraries were prepared with molecular barcoding, using unique molecular identifiers to normalize TCRbeta repertoire quantification. TCRdb took the public reads, trimmed them with fastp at Q25, ran MiXCR for clone calling and kept in-frame beta chains. One record per CDR3 amino acid sequence lists the most common genes and DNA. This sample has approximately 300,000 distinct CDR3 sequences in its table, and 11% of those were observed once. About 20% of the sample is taken by the ten largest. In light of the paper, this sample's treatment or condition label describes: allogeneic hematopoietic cell transplantation with graft depleted of TCRalphabeta T cells and CD19 B cells.

Sequenced here: peripheral blood, sampled 180 days after TCRalphabeta/CD19-depleted stem cell transplant. Every receptor here comes from a male patient between 2 and 10 years old who had a stem cell transplant for chronic granulomatous disease, so the T cells may come from the graft donor.

In its sample, this clonotype was seen many times. The chain recombines TRBV12-3 or TRBV12-4 with TRBJ2-1; 12 bases are shared with TRBD2. The J segment lost 6 bases and the V segment lost 7 bases, leaving 1 base of the junction unmatched. This CDR3 is built from 13 residues. CDR3 sequence reads: CASKTSGSNEQFF. CDR3 in DNA: TGTGCCAGCAAGACTAGCGGGAGCAATGAGCAGTTCTTC.

Ten or more counts support this clonotype. V is TRBV18 and J is TRBJ1-2; D is unclear. Germline assignment: CDR1 KGHSH and CDR2 LQKENI. The CDR3 is made up of 15 amino acids. Trimming took 3 bases from V and 2 from J, leaving 13 bases between them. The CDR3 DNA is TGTGCCAGCTCACCCCTGTTGGATGGGAACTATGGCTACACCTTC. Amino acid sequence: CASSPLLDGNYGYTF.

This clonotype appeared many times. V usage is TRBV6-5 and J usage is TRBJ2-2; D is unclear. The length of the CDR3 is 12 residues. Looked up from germline, CDR1 is MNHEY and CDR2 is SVGAGI. Deletions cut 5 bases from V and 3 bases from J, with 4 bases between. CDR3 loop: CASSDDTGELFF. DNA of the CDR3: TGTGCCAGCAGTGATGACACCGGGGAGCTGTTTTTT.

In its sample, this clonotype was seen many times. This chain uses TRBV11-2 with TRBJ1-3; no firm D call. V was pared by 3 bases and J by 4 bases, with 13 bases between. From germline, CDR1 is SGHAT and CDR2 FQNNGV. This CDR3 comprises 15 residues. This CDR3 is CASSFPGAAGNTIYF. The CDR3 DNA reads as TGTGCCAGCAGCTTCCCCGGCGCCGCCGGAAACACCATATATTTT. The variable domain in full, completed from reference TRBV11-2 and TRBJ1-3, reads EAGVAQSPRYKIIEKRQSVAFWCNPISGHATLYWYQQILGQGPKLLIQFQNNGVVDDSQLPKDRFSAERLKGVDSTLKIQPAKLEDSAVYLCASSFPGAAGNTIYFGEGSWLTVV.

This clonotype was recorded many times. The chain links TRBV20-1 to TRBJ2-1; no clear D gene. Germline V lookup: CDR1 DFQATT, CDR2 SNEGSKA (reference sequence). The CDR3 is 12 amino acids. Trimming pared 0 bases from V and 10 bases from J, leaving 10 bases between. The CDR3 protein is CSAREVGGEQFF. DNA for the CDR3: TGCAGTGCTAGAGAGGTCGGTGGGGAGCAGTTCTTC.

This clonotype was seen ten or more times. This sequence joins TRBV6-1 and TRBJ1-5; D is unresolved. Deletions cut 3 bases from V and 3 bases from J, with 6 bases between. The CDR3 is made up of 13 amino acids. CDR1 and CDR2 from the germline V gene are MNHNS and SASEGT. CDR3 amino acids: CASSEKTNQPQHF. The CDR3 DNA sequence: TGTGCCAGCAGTGAGAAAACCAATCAGCCCCAGCATTTT.

In its sample, this clonotype was seen many times. The chain combines TRBV28 with TRBJ2-7, with no clear D. CDR1 is MDHEN and CDR2 is SYDVKM in the germline V gene. CDR3 length: 12 residues. Trimming removed 5 bases from V and 1 base from J, with 6 bases in between. This chain's CDR3 is CASSTPSYEQYF. The CDR3 DNA reads TGTGCCAGCAGTACGCCTTCCTACGAGCAGTACTTC.

As concerns this clonotype: Compared with germline, one end of the junction differs, possibly owing to a read error. In DNA, the CDR3 is TGTGCCAGCAGCTCAGGGTTTTCCTGCGAGCAGTACTTC. Its protein is CASSSGFSCEQYF. The gene calls are TRBV7-1 and TRBJ2-7; D gene unclear. TRBV7-1 is an ORF, with its function uncertain. The CDR3 length is 13 residues.

This clonotype was recorded many times. The V call is TRBV10-2, the J call TRBJ2-1; D is tentatively TRBD1 or TRBD2 (5 bases each). The CDR3 contains 11 residues. V was cut by 5 bases and J by 9 bases, with 8 bases left in between. Germline V lookup: CDR1 WSHSY, CDR2 SAAADI. CDR3 sequence: CASSWGSEQFF. The CDR3 bases are TGCGCCAGCAGTTGGGGGAGTGAGCAGTTCTTC.

This clonotype was seen at least ten times. The chain is built from TRBV6-1 and TRBJ1-1, with 7 bases that match TRBD1. This CDR3 is built from 15 residues. Germline CDR1 MNHNS, CDR2 SASEGT. V trimming: 6 bases; J trimming: 1 base; junction bases outside the gene matches: 8. The CDR3 region has the DNA TGTGCCAGCAGGTTGGGACGGACAGGGAACACTGAAGCTTTCTTT. This encodes CASRLGRTGNTEAFF.

In this sample, this clonotype turned up many times. The chain employs TRBV18 and TRBJ2-1, with 7 positions matching TRBD1. Looked up from germline, CDR1 is KGHSH and CDR2 is LQKENI. V trimming: 2 bases; J trimming: 8 bases; junction bases outside the gene matches: 3. The CDR3 loop spans 13 amino acids. In DNA form, the CDR3 reads TGTGCCAGCTCACCATATACAGGGGATGAGCAGTTCTTC. The encoded protein is CASSPYTGDEQFF.

This clonotype was detected ten times or more. V usage is TRBV28 and J usage is TRBJ2-5; TRBD1 aligns across 7 bases. J was trimmed by 2 bases and V by 6 bases; bases with no gene match: 12. This CDR3 comprises 16 residues. In germline, CDR1 is MDHEN, CDR2 SYDVKM. The CDR3 region is CASSLERQGGQETQYF. The DNA of the CDR3 is TGTGCCAGCAGCCTAGAGAGACAGGGCGGGCAAGAGACCCAGTACTTC.

This clonotype was seen at least ten times. V gene TRBV18 combines with J gene TRBJ2-3; tentative D call: TRBD1 (6 bases). Deletions cut 5 bases from V and 5 bases from J, with 11 bases between. Germline CDR1 KGHSH, CDR2 LQKENI. The CDR3 consists of 13 residues. In DNA form, the CDR3 reads TGTGCCAGCTCAAGGACAGAGGGAGATACGCAGTATTTT. This sequence encodes CASSRTEGDTQYF.